The rows below give T cell receptor beta chains drawn from one sample of a study of CD8 T cells in Susac syndrome. TCRdb reprocessed the immunoSEQ multiplex PCR reads via MiXCR and lists one record per CDR3 protein. The sample includes under 200,000 distinct CDR3 sequences, about 93% of them seen just once. The sample consisted of CD4+ T cells from PBMCs. Source of these receptors: a human donor in good health. CDR3s include the opening cysteine and the closing phenylalanine or tryptophan. D genes are given only for firm matches. Clone size is shown for a subset of rows, as once, few, many or a class of expanded clone.

j_gene,v_gene,abundance,d_gene,CDR3aa,CDR3nt
TRBJ2-3,TRBV5-4,.,TRBD2,CASSTRTSGAFSDTQYF,TGTGCCAGCAGCACACGGACTAGCGGGGCCTTTTCAGATACGCAGTATTTT
TRBJ1-1,TRBV29-1,.,TRBD1,CSGRQGGTEAFF,TGCAGCGGTCGACAGGGGGGCACTGAAGCTTTCTTT
TRBJ2-7,TRBV19,.,.,CASSTLGSEQYF,TGTGCCAGTAGCACCCTCGGGAGCGAGCAGTACTTC
TRBJ1-3,TRBV6-1,few,.,CASTPRGSGNTIYF,TGTGCCAGCACTCCCAGGGGATCTGGAAACACCATATATTTT
TRBJ2-7,TRBV13,.,.,CASSLRGTASYEQYF,TGTGCCAGCAGCTTACGCGGGACGGCTTCCTACGAGCAGTACTTC
TRBJ2-1,TRBV3-1,.,.,CASSLRVPTHNEQFF,TGTGCCAGCAGCCTCCGGGTCCCCACCCACAATGAGCAGTTCTTC
TRBJ2-2,TRBV6-6,.,TRBD1,CASSLGTGMNTGELFF,TGTGCCAGCAGCCTCGGGACAGGAATGAACACCGGGGAGCTGTTTTTT
TRBJ2-4,TRBV3-1,.,.,CASSQDFEGAKNIQYF,TGTGCCAGCAGCCAAGACTTTGAAGGGGCCAAAAACATTCAGTACTTC
TRBJ2-1,TRBV19,once,.,CASSISSGVYEQFF,TGTGCCAGTAGTATATCCTCGGGTGTCTATGAGCAGTTCTTC
TRBJ1-3,TRBV14,.,.,CASSQDLTGPGNTIYF,TGTGCCAGCAGCCAAGATCTGACTGGGCCGGGAAACACCATATATTTT